This TCR beta chain was found in a study of cytomegalovirus exposure and HLA in healthy donors (dated by TCRdb to the late 2010s). Looking at the study overall: According to an earlier analysis of several hundred of the donors, about 179 million T cells yielded 117 million unique TCR beta sequences and more than 250 Gb of sequence data. An early release that covered some 640 HLA-typed donors contained approximately 320 gigabases of sequencing data and 80 million or so unique TCR sequences. Of the 350 to 450 genotyped donors, 70% to 90% were placed in the genetic ancestry cluster associated with self-reported Caucasian donors. The aim of the study was to test whether cataloging public T cell receptors could identify signatures of past pathogen exposure. The study profiled the T cell repertoires of hundreds of subjects by immunosequencing and related them to cytomegalovirus serostatus. In addition to the first cohort of several hundred subjects, a separate validation cohort of about 120 different subjects was used. To predict cytomegalovirus infection status, the study combined high-throughput TCR immunosequencing, statistical association of individual TCRs with disease status, and machine learning. In a later analysis, previously published TCR beta repertoires from several hundred donors were re-analyzed and high-resolution HLA genotyping was added so that TCR occurrence patterns could be studied. Rather than drawing on any new phenotypic data, the later analysis identified candidate immune exposures from TCR beta sequences and the way those sequences occurred across donors. An earlier analysis of some 600 of the donors applied high-throughput TCR beta sequencing to assess whether each TCR beta V gene segment acted as functional or pseudogenic. Donor age, sex, ethnicity and CMV serostatus were compiled alongside the repertoire data. A later genetic analysis took genome-wide SNP genotypes for 398 of the 666 donors and used that subset as a discovery cohort. Every repertoire in the discovery cohort had been generated on one and the same sequencing platform. Class I and class II HLA loci were covered by the typing at four-digit resolution. Typing coverage differed by locus: A, B, C, DRB1 and DQB1 were typed in about 620-630 donors, DQA1 in 522, DPA1 in around 610, and DPB1 in 400 to 480. About five DR-DQ haplotypes were handled as single units for association and clustering, since linkage in the cohort was strong. Among almost 400 genotyped donors of the cohort, an average of around 240,000 unique TCR beta nucleotide sequences were sequenced per donor, roughly a sixth of them non-productive.

Note on this clone: It has no known antigen specificity. No per-base quality is available; no much larger clone lies one base away.

Library creation used the immunoSEQ multiplex PCR assay. A mixture of 60 forward primers for TCR Vbeta segments and 13 reverse primers for TCR Jbeta segments was used in the multiplex PCR. Amplification of the CDR3 region of rearranged TCR beta genes was performed with a multiplex PCR assay on genomic DNA. The amplified TCR beta libraries were sequenced on the Illumina HiSeq System as 87-base-pair reads. The original pipeline was this. A later analysis counted some 74 million unique TCR beta chains across the 670 or so repertoires, and 9.5 million to 11 million of these chains were shared by at least two donors. Raw reads were error-corrected and collapsed into unique sequences by a nearest-neighbor algorithm in which closely related sequences were merged to remove PCR and sequencing errors. V, D and J gene segments were assigned by aligning CDR3 sequences to IMGT reference sequences. For a sequence to be retained, a match of at least six nucleotides to both a V gene segment and a J gene segment was required. Rearrangements were called productive when the CDR3 lacked stop codons and stayed in frame with V and J; all others were non-productive. Following IMGT convention, CDR3 was defined as the stretch from the second conserved V-encoded cysteine up to the conserved J-encoded phenylalanine. The earlier analysis of 500 to 750 of the donors excluded any sequence lacking an unambiguous match to a single V gene segment. In an earlier analysis of roughly 500 of the donors, V segments were called functional above 56.7% productive rearrangements and were called segregating when the between-donor standard deviation exceeded 5%. A statistical classification framework was built for diagnosing cytomegalovirus status from the catalog of TCR beta chain sequences. In a later analysis, V and J genes were assigned by comparing TCR nucleotide sequences against IMGT/GENE-DB human TR gene sequences. The TCRdist pipeline was used in a later analysis to assign CDR3 sequences and most-parsimonious VDJ recombination scenarios. In a later analysis, every TCR beta chain was defined by the combination of its CDR3 amino acid sequence and its V-gene family, and reads without a unique V-gene family were dropped. A later analysis removed 592 highly shared, low-generation-probability nucleotide sequences to deal with suspected cross-contamination and a sequencing artifact. In a later analysis, a clonal expansion index was calculated for each public chain from normalized within-repertoire ranks of inferred template counts. In a later analysis, generation probabilities were computed using a VDJ recombination model fitted to out-of-frame rearrangements, and the results were checked against IGoR. A later analysis scored TCR-TCR, TCR-HLA and TCR-CMV co-occurrence with hypergeometric tests, applying a repertoire-size bias correction to TCR pairs. False discovery rates were estimated in a later analysis by permuting HLA or CMV assignments 20 times. A later analysis grouped co-occurring TCRs with DBSCAN, adding TCRdist sequence similarity when clustering within HLA-allele-positive subsets. Repertoires with fewer than 30,000 or more than 120,000 public chains, plus five repertoires with anomalous nucleotide sharing, were excluded from co-occurrence clustering. The table comes from immuneACCESS by way of TCRdb, which keeps in-frame sequences with V and J called. Part of the clones is missing from these tables; in studies checked, under half for an unresolved V gene and the rest for unknown reasons. The D gene and trimming were derived from the DNA, and the V and J assignments and clone size from that table. A total of approximately 74,000 clones appear in this sample, about 82% of them only once. The top ten clones comprise about 3.2% of the sample.

What the authors observed across the whole study: CMV serostatus was the only immune exposure information available for the cohort. According to a later analysis, parvovirus B19, influenza, CMV and Epstein-Barr virus appeared linked to several top co-occurrence clusters. Because some donors lacked HLA typing at each locus, the association tests relied only on the typed subset. When HLA alleles, especially DR and DQ, strongly co-occurred, attributing TCR associations to individual alleles was difficult. A further reported finding was that TCR beta sequences accurately predicted the HLA-A and HLA-B alleles for most subjects in the first cohort. A few of the identified cytomegalovirus-associated TCR beta chains were confirmed in vitro to be specific for cytomegalovirus antigens. A cluster of highly shared sequence variants was judged likely to be a technical artifact of the sequencing pipeline. In a later analysis, most CMV-associated TCR beta chains were found to appear HLA-restricted, with HLA associations seemingly driven largely by CMV exposure. Some IMGT-functional V segments, including TRBV6-2 and TRBV6-3, could not be told apart with the 87-base-pair reads, so those segments were excluded. The study listed approximately 160 TCR beta chains as associated with cytomegalovirus. Compared with equally common non-associated chains, HLA-associated TCR beta chains in a later analysis were more clonally expanded and had lower generation probabilities. In an earlier analysis of around 600 of the donors, most TCR beta V segments appeared in productive rearrangements about 87% or about 30% of the time, broadly matching IMGT annotations. Linkage disequilibrium might explain the correlated functional status among segregating V segments, but an unknown experimental factor could not be ruled out. In this cohort, only TCR beta chains were sequenced, and detectable features were limited by the absence of alpha or paired-chain data. An association between a missense DCLRE1C variant and V-gene and J-gene trimming of TCR beta chains was found in a later genetic analysis and replicated in an independent cohort. According to a later analysis, TCR association rates differed among HLA loci, with DRB1 alleles showing the most associated TCRs and HLA-C alleles showing the fewest. Most TCR sequences were seen in very few donors, while some public TCRs were found in many individuals. According to a later genetic analysis, donors in an Asian-associated ancestry cluster had fewer N-insertions in productive TCRs than the approximately 700-donor mean. In both the original and validation cohorts, the classifier was reported to diagnose cytomegalovirus status with high specificity and sensitivity. Sequencing depth was assumed to be roughly uniform across donors in the presence/absence analyses, though that assumption may not hold. The authors suggested that the approach could potentially be generalized to other disease states and immunological phenotypes. A later analysis associated about 16,000 TCR beta sequences with specific HLA alleles at a false discovery rate of 0.05. Because counts were too low, roughly 17 rarely observed V segments, including chromosome 9 orphons, were left out of the earlier analysis of 500 to 750 of the donors.

The cohort comprised some 700 healthy bone marrow donors. At the time of sampling, all cohort members were nominally healthy, though unrecorded immune exposures were likely present. The donor tested CMV seronegative, placing the donor among the 350 to 400 seronegative members of the cohort. A peripheral blood sample was provided by each donor, and peripheral blood mononuclear cells were used for TCR beta sequencing. Genomic DNA extraction from the blood cell samples was performed with the Qiagen DNeasy Blood Extraction Kit. V lost 5 bases and J lost 10 bases, and the count of bases not matched to a germline gene is 7. Based on the germline V gene (reference sequence), the CDR1 and CDR2 sequences are LNHDA and SQIVND. The CDR3 numbers 12 residues from cysteine through phenylalanine. The kept DNA is CDR3 alone, 36 bases in frame from the first base.

This clonotype was sampled from a woman in her twenties or thirties in good health and CMV-seronegative. The chain links TRBV19 with TRBJ1-2, with 7 central nucleotides matching TRBD1. Sequencing was done on a sample of PBMCs. This receptor carries the CDR3 CASSLSTGTYTF. The DNA sequence reads TGTGCCAGTAGTTTATCGACAGGGACCTACACCTTC.